The sequence of this T cell receptor beta chain was determined in a study of blood T cell repertoires in COVID-19 (dated by TCRdb to about 2020). For context, the study as a whole: Collaborator samples came from the United States, Italy and Spain and covered acute and convalescent phases of COVID-19. Nearly every sample came with metadata listing a de-identified subject ID, COVID-19 status, age in years and sex. The material from the prospective study consisted of cDNA or gDNA derived from T cells, B-cell-depleted T cells, or PBMCs. Where available, HLA class I and class II types were taken from metadata supplied by the sample provider and were not determined by assay-based typing. Deeply sampled blood TCRbeta repertoires from subjects exposed to, actively infected with, or recovered from COVID-19 were included in the dataset. Samples were obtained from the ongoing ImmuneRACE study (first 160 participants) and from 1,000 to 1,500 subjects provided by 6 global collaborators. The repertoires were made available in a free public database intended to serve as a resource for research on the immune response to SARS-CoV-2.

Comment on this clone: Its specific antigen is unknown. It has no much larger one-base neighbor in the sample; base qualities were not kept.

On the study overall, not on this receptor specifically: How much clinical and demographic metadata was included differed by source and by participant, and the metadata was provided uncurated.

The collaborating institutions used their own protocols to collect whole blood in K2EDTA tubes. For TCRbeta analysis, collaborators shipped samples in one of three forms: frozen whole blood, isolated PBMCs, or DNA extracted from either of those sample types. TCRbeta CDR3 regions were amplified from genomic DNA using the immunoSEQ Assay, a bias-controlled multiplex PCR. In the authors' own workflow: Nucleated cell counts per sample were estimated from amplification of reference gene primers within the assay. To quantify the absolute abundance of each unique TCRbeta CDR3 rearrangement, sequence reads were collapsed and filtered. For each sample, productive Simpson clonality was calculated as the square root of Simpson's diversity index over productive rearrangements. Held by TCRdb, this immuneACCESS table contains in-frame sequences only and omits some clones. Under half of the omission traces to an unresolved V gene where checked; the cause of the rest is unknown. V, J and clone size reflect that table, while D and trimming were determined from the DNA. The sample table records almost 80,000 clones; roughly 85% of these occur just once. The ten largest clonotypes hold about a third of the sample.

The TCR originated in a woman between 65 and 79 years old with acute or convalescent COVID-19. Sequenced material: peripheral blood.

In nucleotides, the sequence is TGTGCCAGCAGTTCAGGACAGAACTACAATGAGCAGTTCTTC. This encodes CASSSGQNYNEQFF. The sequence links TRBV13 to TRBJ2-1; 6 matching bases give a weak D call of TRBD1. According to the germline V gene (reference sequence), CDR1 reads PRHDT and CDR2 reads FYEKMQ. The CDR3 starts with the cysteine, ends with the phenylalanine, and has 14 residues. Only the CDR3 DNA stays, 42 bases, in frame from base 1. The junction carries 12 bases between V and J, which are trimmed by 6 bases and 3 bases respectively.